These 29 T cell receptor beta chains were sequenced from one sample in a study of graft-versus-host responses after intestinal transplantation. Here immunoSEQ multiplex PCR was the method, and the copy in TCRdb shows in-frame clones only, minus some. Of 75,000 to 100,000 clones listed, around 88% are singletons. This sample comprised PBMCs, obtained 255 days after intestinal transplant. These receptors all stem from a human patient who received an intestinal transplant, so some T cells may come from the graft donor.

V gene TRBV4-2 combines with J gene TRBJ2-3, with a weak D call TRBD2 (6 bases). CDR1 and CDR2 from the germline V gene are LGHNA and YNFKEQ. Trimming removed 1 base at V and 5 bases at J, with 16 bases between. This CDR3 region has 16 residues. CDR3 sequence (DNA): TGTGCCAGCAGCCAAGGGGCCGGGCGGGAAGGAGATACGCAGTATTTT. It yields the protein CASSQGAGREGDTQYF.

The gene calls are TRBV4-2 and TRBJ1-2; D gene uncertain. The CDR3 consists of 14 residues. The V end was cut by 2 bases, the J end by 2 bases, with 9 bases between. Per germline, CDR1 LGHNA and CDR2 YNFKEQ. This CDR3 is CASSQPGENYGYTF. The CDR3 bases are TGTGCCAGCAGCCAACCGGGAGAGAACTATGGCTACACCTTC.

The chain links TRBV19 to TRBJ1-2; no clear D gene. This CDR3 comprises 13 residues. V was pared by 3 bases and J by 0 bases, with 5 bases between. Germline CDR1 is LNHDA and CDR2 is SQIVND (reference sequence). The CDR3 bases are TGTGCCAGTAGTATGACCACTAACTATGGCTACACCTTC. It translates to CASSMTTNYGYTF. Drawing the rest from reference TRBV19 and TRBJ1-2, the complete variable domain is DGGITQSPKYLFRKEGQNVTLSCEQNLNHDAMYWYRQDPGQGLRLIYYSQIVNDFQKGDIAEGYSVSREKKESFPLTVTSAQKNPTAFYLCASSMTTNYGYTFGSGTRLTVV.

V usage is TRBV28 and J usage is TRBJ2-7; 8 bases are shared with TRBD1. The CDR3 spans 15 residues. Germline lookup yields CDR1 MDHEN and CDR2 SYDVKM. Germline trimming cut 6 bases from V and 0 bases from J; bases unmatched to any gene: 7. In DNA, the CDR3 is TGTGCCAGCAGCCAGGGGGACAGGAGCTCCTACGAGCAGTACTTC. This encodes CASSQGDRSSYEQYF.

J is TRBJ2-1 and V is TRBV5-4, with D possibly matching TRBD1 (6 bases). CDR1 is SGHNT and CDR2 is YYREEE in the germline V gene (reference sequence). Trimming cost V 4 bases and J 6 bases, with 8 bases left between them. This CDR3 contains 12 residues. The CDR3 sequence: CASSLGGNEQFF. CDR3 sequence (DNA): TGTGCCAGCAGCCTAGGGGGCAATGAGCAGTTCTTC.

This rearrangement joins TRBV2 to TRBJ1-4; D call uncertain. This CDR3 has 14 residues. V gave up 6 bases and J gave up 0 bases, with 8 bases separating them. The germline CDR1 and CDR2 sequences are SNHLY and FYNNEI. The CDR3 nucleotides are TGTGCCAGCAGCCTCAGAGCAACTAATGAAAAACTGTTTTTT. Translation gives CASSLRATNEKLFF.

The chain carries TRBV6-1 and TRBJ2-2; D unresolved. The CDR3 covers 14 residues. Germline V gives CDR1 MNHNS, CDR2 SASEGT. Trimming left V 2 bases short and J 5 bases short, with 9 bases between. For the CDR3, the DNA is TGTGCCAGCAGTGAATTACCGAGGACCGGGGAGCTGTTTTTT. It yields the protein CASSELPRTGELFF.

This clone was picked up one time. DNA of the CDR3: TGTGCCAGCAGCTTAGGTGGGGACAGGGCTAAAAACATTCAGTACTTC. This gives the protein CASSLGGDRAKNIQYF. The chain uses TRBV7-2 and TRBJ2-4; TRBD1 aligns across 9 bases. J was trimmed by 4 bases and V by 1 base; bases with no gene match: 5. The CDR3 is 16 residues long. Germline-derived CDR1 and CDR2 are SGHTA and FQGNSA. The variable domain in full, completed from reference TRBV7-2 and TRBJ2-4, reads GAGVSQSPSNKVTEKGKDVELRCDPISGHTALYWYRQSLGQGLEFLIYFQGNSAPDKSGLPSDRFSAERTGGSVSTLTIQRTQQEDSAVYLCASSLGGDRAKNIQYFGAGTRLSVL.

V and J are TRBV6-1 and TRBJ2-6; maybe TRBD1 (5 bases). Germline V lookup: CDR1 MNHNS, CDR2 SASEGT. Trimming removed 3 bases at V and 2 bases at J, with 14 bases between. The CDR3 is made up of 17 amino acids. CDR3 in DNA: TGTGCCAGCAGTGACCGAACAGGATCCCCTGGGGCCAACGTCCTGACTTTC. Its translation is CASSDRTGSPGANVLTF.

In regard to this clone: The germline gene is not matched at one end of the junction; a read error may be the cause. This chain uses TRBV6-1 with TRBJ1-3; unclear D gene. There are 15 residues in the CDR3. In germline, CDR1 is MNHNS, CDR2 SASEGT. CDR3 loop: CASSETPGSGSTIYF. Written as DNA, the CDR3 is TGTGCCAGCAGTGAAACCCCGGGATCCGGAAGCACCATATATTTT.

The chain combines TRBV25-1 with TRBJ2-3, with D possibly TRBD1 on 6 matching bases. The germline CDR1 and CDR2 sequences are MGHDK and SYGVNS. There are 15 residues in the CDR3. The V end was cut by 3 bases, the J end by 0 bases, with 10 bases between. For the CDR3, the DNA is TGTGCCAGCAGTGACACAGGGCCTAGCACAGATACGCAGTATTTT. Encoded protein: CASSDTGPSTDTQYF.

This rearrangement joins TRBV18 to TRBJ1-2, with 7 bases that match TRBD1. Per the germline V gene, CDR1 is KGHSH and CDR2 is LQKENI. This CDR3 is built from 17 residues. J lost 8 bases, V lost 1 base, and 16 bases had no gene match. The CDR3 sequence: CASSPLSSGGGTNGYTF. The CDR3 nucleotides read TGTGCCAGCTCACCACTTTCGTCAGGGGGGGGAACTAACGGCTACACCTTC.

This clone occurred once. This CDR3 reads CASSPHQASPISGNTIYF. The CDR3 coding sequence is TGCGCCAGCAGCCCTCACCAGGCCAGTCCAATCTCTGGAAACACCATATATTTT. The rearrangement joins TRBV4-3 to TRBJ1-3; D gene uncertain. Trimming shortened V by 4 bases and J by 0 bases, and 19 bases separated the two germline ends. The CDR3 spans 18 residues. Per germline, CDR1 LGHNA and CDR2 YSLEER.

The chain employs TRBV27 and TRBJ1-5, with D unresolved. The germline gives CDR1 MNHEY, CDR2 SMNVEV (reference sequence). Trimming removed 0 bases from V and 2 bases from J, with 14 bases in between. The CDR3 consists of 17 residues. The chain's CDR3 is CASSLSGMEWGNQPQHF. In nucleotides, the CDR3 is TGTGCCAGCAGTTTATCCGGGATGGAGTGGGGCAATCAGCCCCAGCATTTT.

The rearrangement links TRBV5-5 to TRBJ2-7; D gene uncertain. The germline gives CDR1 SGHKS, CDR2 YYEKEE (reference sequence). The germline V and J ends were trimmed by 2 bases and 5 bases, with 14 bases remaining between them. The CDR3 extends over 14 amino acids. In nucleotides, the CDR3 is TGTGCCAGCAGCTTTGGGCAGGTACCTAACGAGCAGTACGTC. Protein sequence: CASSFGQVPNEQYV.

The chain carries TRBV28 and TRBJ1-1; no firm D call. The CDR3 has 13 residues. Per the germline V gene, CDR1 is MDHEN and CDR2 is SYDVKM. V dropped 2 bases and J dropped 3 bases, with 7 bases sitting between them. The CDR3 region is CASSLVGDTEAFF. CDR3 DNA sequence: TGTGCCAGCAGTTTAGTCGGGGACACTGAAGCTTTCTTT.

The rearrangement joins TRBV6-1 to TRBJ2-3; D is perhaps TRBD2 (5 bases). Deletions cut 6 bases from V and 0 bases from J, with 16 bases between. CDR1 is MNHNS, CDR2 SASEGT, per germline. This CDR3 spans 16 amino acids. The CDR3 nucleotides read TGTGCCAGCAGCGAACTAGGACGGTCTAGCACAGATACGCAGTATTTT. Its protein is CASSELGRSSTDTQYF.

V and J are TRBV7-2 and TRBJ2-3, with D possibly TRBD2 on 7 matching bases. This CDR3 spans 14 amino acids. Germline V gene data show CDR1 as SGHTA and CDR2 as FQGNSA. The V gene lost 1 base and the J gene lost 6 bases, with 11 bases spanning the gap. The chain's CDR3 is CASSLVGGADTQYF. The CDR3 DNA reads TGTGCCAGCAGCTTAGTAGGGGGGGCCGATACGCAGTATTTT.

The J gene is TRBJ1-5, the V gene TRBV7-2; TRBD1 aligns across 8 bases. CDR1 and CDR2 (germline): SGHTA, FQGNSA. The CDR3 contains 17 residues. V lost 1 base and J lost 4; bases outside the gene matches: 9. CDR3 sequence: CASSLVVDRVRNQPQHF. The CDR3 DNA reads TGTGCCAGCAGCTTAGTAGTGGACAGGGTCCGAAATCAGCCCCAGCATTTT.

This chain connects TRBV19 to TRBJ1-2; 9 bases agree with TRBD1. J was trimmed by 5 bases and V by 8 bases; bases with no gene match: 12. CDR1 is LNHDA, CDR2 SQIVND, per germline (reference sequence). The CDR3 consists of 15 residues. CDR3 sequence: CASRAGTGTIYGYTF. Written as DNA, the CDR3 is TGTGCCAGTCGGGCCGGGACAGGGACAATTTATGGCTACACCTTC.

CDR3 loop: CASSLDRFNEQFF. CDR3 DNA: TGTGCCAGCAGTTTGGACAGGTTCAATGAGCAGTTCTTC. V is TRBV27 and J is TRBJ2-1, with 7 bases fitting TRBD1. Germline CDR1 MNHEY, CDR2 SMNVEV (reference sequence). V was pared by 3 bases and J by 6 bases, with 2 bases of the junction left unmatched. The CDR3 spans 13 residues.

This clone was counted once. One junction end disagrees with the germline gene, perhaps due to a read error. CDR3 DNA sequence: TGTGCCAGCAGTTTATTGTCAGGGGGCATTTCACTCCTCCACTTT. This translates into CASSLLSGGISLLHF. The genes are TRBV28 and TRBJ1-6; 8 bases line up with TRBD1. The CDR3 loop spans 15 amino acids. From germline, CDR1 is MDHEN and CDR2 SYDVKM. Looking up the rest from reference TRBV28 and TRBJ1-6 gives the full variable domain: DVKVTQSSRYLVKRTGEKVFLECVQDMDHENMFWYRQDPGLGLRLIYFSYDVKMKEKGDIPEGYSVSREKKERFSLILESASTNQTSMYLCASSLLSGGISLLHFGNGTRLTVT.

J is TRBJ2-7 and V is TRBV5-6; D may be TRBD1 or TRBD2 (6 bases each). The ends were cut back, 3 bases at V and 2 bases at J, with 12 bases in the middle. This CDR3 is built from 14 residues. Germline CDR1 is SGHDT and CDR2 is YYEEEE. The CDR3 protein is CASSWRGVAYEQYV. Here the CDR3 DNA reads TGTGCCAGCAGCTGGAGGGGGGTGGCCTACGAGCAGTACGTC.

The chain carries TRBV30 and TRBJ1-1; weak D call: TRBD1 (5 bases). V lost 6 bases, J lost 7 bases, and 15 bases lay in between. The CDR3 loop spans 12 amino acids. Germline values: CDR1 GTSNPN, CDR2 SVGIG (reference sequence). The CDR3 spells CACPAPGLEAFF. The CDR3, as DNA: TGTGCCTGCCCGGCTCCGGGACTTGAAGCTTTCTTT. Full variable domain (remainder filled in from reference TRBV30 and TRBJ1-1): SQTIHQWPATLVQPVGSPLSLECTVEGTSNPNLYWYRQAAGRGLQLLFYSVGIGQISSEVPQNLSASRPQDRQFILSSKKLLLSDSGFYLCACPAPGLEAFFGQGTRLTVV.

The chain recombines TRBV28 with TRBJ1-4; D ambiguous. The V end was cut by 5 bases, the J end by 0 bases, with 10 bases between. CDR3 length: 15 residues. CDR1 and CDR2 (germline): MDHEN, SYDVKM. CDR3 in amino acids: CASSQKGTTNEKLFF. CDR3 DNA sequence: TGTGCCAGCAGTCAGAAGGGTACAACTAATGAAAAACTGTTTTTT.

V gene TRBV9 combines with J gene TRBJ1-2; 8 bases fit TRBD1. The ends lost 2 bases at V and 6 bases at J; junction bases unmatched: 9. The CDR3 spans 15 residues. Germline V gene data show CDR1 as SGDLS and CDR2 as YYNGEE. The CDR3 DNA sequence: TGTGCCAGCAGCGTTGCCTCAGGGGGCGTCGATGGCTACACCTTC. Translation: CASSVASGGVDGYTF.

The V gene is TRBV27, the J gene TRBJ2-6; D uncertain. CDR1 and CDR2 (germline): MNHEY, SMNVEV (reference sequence). V was clipped by 4 bases and J by 0 bases, with 7 bases between them. This CDR3 spans 15 amino acids. CDR3 residues: CASSSGDSGANVLTF. The CDR3 DNA follows: TGTGCCAGCAGTTCGGGCGACTCTGGGGCCAACGTCCTGACTTTC. Filled out from reference TRBV27 and TRBJ2-6, the complete variable domain reads EAQVTQNPRYLITVTGKKLTVTCSQNMNHEYMSWYRQDPGLGLRQIYYSMNVEVTDKGDVPEGYKVSRKEKRNFPLILESPSPNQTSLYFCASSSGDSGANVLTFGAGSRLTVL.

The chain carries TRBV7-9 and TRBJ2-7; 7 bases agree with TRBD1. Germline loops: CDR1 SEHNR, CDR2 FQNEAQ (reference sequence). Trimming removed 4 bases from V and 0 bases from J; junction bases left unmatched: 12. The CDR3 consists of 17 residues. Written as DNA, the CDR3 is TGTGCCAGCAGCTCACCCGACCCCCGGGACAGCTCCTACGAGCAGTACTTC. Residues: CASSSPDPRDSSYEQYF. Full variable domain (missing parts from reference TRBV7-9 and TRBJ2-7): DTGVSQNPRHKITKRGQNVTFRCDPISEHNRLYWYRQTLGQGPEFLTYFQNEAQLEKSRLLSDRFSAERPKGSFSTLEIQRTEQGDSAMYLCASSSPDPRDSSYEQYFGPGTRLTVT.

This clone was seen just once. This sequence joins TRBV27 and TRBJ2-1, with D uncertain. In germline, CDR1 is MNHEY, CDR2 SMNVEV (reference sequence). V was shortened by 6 bases and J by 8 bases, with 26 bases between the two germline ends. The CDR3 spans 17 residues. The CDR3 reads CASSLIPRQRGLDEQFF. CDR3 bases: TGTGCCAGCAGCTTGATTCCCAGGCAAAGAGGATTGGATGAGCAGTTCTTC.